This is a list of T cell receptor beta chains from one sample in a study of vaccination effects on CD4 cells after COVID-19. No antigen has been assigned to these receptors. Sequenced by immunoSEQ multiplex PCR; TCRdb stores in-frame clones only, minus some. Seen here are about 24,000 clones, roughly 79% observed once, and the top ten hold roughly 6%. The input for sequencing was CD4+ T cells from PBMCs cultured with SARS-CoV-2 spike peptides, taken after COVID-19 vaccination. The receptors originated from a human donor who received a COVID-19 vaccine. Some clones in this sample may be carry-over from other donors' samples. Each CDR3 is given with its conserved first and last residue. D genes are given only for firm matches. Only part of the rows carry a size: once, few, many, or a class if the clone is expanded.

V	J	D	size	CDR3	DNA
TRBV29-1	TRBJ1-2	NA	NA	CSVEGQSNYGYTF	TGCAGCGTTGAGGGCCAGTCTAACTATGGCTACACCTTC
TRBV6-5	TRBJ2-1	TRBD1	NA	CASSTTGVLGEQFF	TGTGCCAGCAGTACGACAGGGGTATTGGGTGAGCAGTTCTTC
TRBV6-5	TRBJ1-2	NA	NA	CASSPTGTYGYTF	TGTGCCAGCAGTCCAACCGGCACTTATGGCTACACCTTC
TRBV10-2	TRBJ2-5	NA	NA	CASRDRTSRVYF	TGCGCCAGCAGAGACCGAACTAGCCGGGTCTACTTC
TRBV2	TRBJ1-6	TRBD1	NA	CASSAGQLNSPLHF	TGTGCCAGCAGTGCGGGACAGCTTAATTCACCCCTCCACTTT
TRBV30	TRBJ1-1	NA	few	CAWTFNEGLKAFF	TGTGCCTGGACATTTAACGAGGGACTCAAAGCTTTCTTT
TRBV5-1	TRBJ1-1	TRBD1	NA	CASSLGWTGLSNTEAFF	TGCGCCAGCAGCTTGGGATGGACAGGGTTGTCGAACACTGAAGCTTTCTTT
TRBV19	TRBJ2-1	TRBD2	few	CASSSGGSSYNEQFF	TGTGCCAGTAGTAGCGGGGGGAGCTCCTACAATGAGCAGTTCTTC
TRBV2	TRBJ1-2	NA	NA	CASRGRTDSNYGYTF	TGTGCCAGCAGGGGTCGGACAGATTCTAACTATGGCTACACCTTC
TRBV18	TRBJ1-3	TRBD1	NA	CASSRDRAGNTIYF	TGTGCCAGCTCACGAGACAGGGCTGGAAACACCATATATTTT
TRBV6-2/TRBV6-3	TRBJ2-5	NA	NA	CASSPAGTSGETQYF	TGTGCCAGCAGTCCGGCCGGGACGTCGGGGGAGACCCAGTACTTC
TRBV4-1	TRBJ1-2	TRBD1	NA	CASSQDVALTGFGYTF	TGCGCCAGCAGCCAAGATGTCGCCTTGACAGGGTTTGGCTACACCTTC
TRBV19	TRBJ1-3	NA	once	CASSILSPGNTIYF	TGTGCCAGTAGTATATTGTCCCCTGGAAACACCATATATTTT
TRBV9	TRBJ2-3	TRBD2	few	CASSVGGGADTQYF	TGTGCCAGCAGCGTCGGCGGGGGGGCTGATACGCAGTATTTT
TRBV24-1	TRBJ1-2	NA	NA	CATSDSGPGVGYTF	TGTGCCACCAGTGATTCCGGCCCCGGGGTTGGCTACACCTTC
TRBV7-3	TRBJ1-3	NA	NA	CASSVGSGNTIYF	TGTGCCAGCAGTGTAGGCTCTGGAAACACCATATATTTT
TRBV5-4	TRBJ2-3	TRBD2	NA	CASSPGGGSWETQYF	TGTGCCAGCAGCCCGGGCGGGGGAAGTTGGGAGACGCAGTATTTT
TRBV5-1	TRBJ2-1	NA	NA	CASSIGGSYNEQFF	TGCGCCAGCTCCATAGGGGGCTCCTACAATGAGCAGTTCTTC
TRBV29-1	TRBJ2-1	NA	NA	CSVGQDTYNEQFF	TGCAGCGTTGGGCAGGATACCTACAATGAGCAGTTCTTC
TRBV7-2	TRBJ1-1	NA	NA	CASSLILTGAFF	TGTGCCAGCAGCCTGATATTAACAGGGGCTTTCTTT
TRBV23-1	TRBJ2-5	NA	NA	CASSQLGLQKVNETQYF	TGCGCCAGCAGTCAACTCGGACTCCAAAAGGTGAACGAGACCCAGTACTTC
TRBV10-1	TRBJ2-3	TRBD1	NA	CASSRGSDTQYF	TGCGCCAGCAGCAGGGGGTCAGATACGCAGTATTTT
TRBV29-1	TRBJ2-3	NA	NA	CSAHPDSTDTQYF	TGCAGCGCCCATCCAGATAGCACAGATACGCAGTATTTT
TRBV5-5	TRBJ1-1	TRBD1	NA	CASSSQGEENTEAFF	TGTGCCAGCAGCTCACAGGGGGAAGAGAACACTGAAGCTTTCTTT
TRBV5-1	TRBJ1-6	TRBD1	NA	CASSLGPGQNSPLHF	TGCGCCAGCAGCTTGGGACCGGGACAGAACTCACCCCTCCACTTT
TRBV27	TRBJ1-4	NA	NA	CASTKLRELTEKLFF	TGTGCCAGCACCAAACTCCGGGAATTGACTGAAAAACTGTTTTTT
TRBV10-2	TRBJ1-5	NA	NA	CASSEGALAQHF	TGCGCCAGCAGTGAGGGGGCCTTGGCCCAGCATTTT
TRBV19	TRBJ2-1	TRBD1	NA	CASSRGDSYNEQFF	TGTGCCAGTAGCCGAGGGGACAGCTACAATGAGCAGTTCTTC
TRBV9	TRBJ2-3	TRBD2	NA	CASSVATGRASATDTQYF	TGTGCCAGCAGCGTAGCTACTGGGAGGGCTAGCGCCACAGATACGCAGTATTTT
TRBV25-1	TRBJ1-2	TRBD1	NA	CASRPGQAIANYGYTF	TGTGCCAGCCGTCCGGGACAGGCGATCGCTAACTATGGCTACACCTTC
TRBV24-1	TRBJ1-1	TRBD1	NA	CATSDRTGGAEAFF	TGTGCCACCAGTGATCGGACAGGGGGGGCTGAAGCTTTCTTT
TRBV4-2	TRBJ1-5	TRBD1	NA	CASSQVLQGGANQPQHF	TGTGCCAGCAGCCAAGTCCTCCAGGGGGGAGCCAATCAGCCCCAGCATTTT
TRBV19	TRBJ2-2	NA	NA	CASSDSSLANTGELFF	TGTGCCAGTTCGGACAGTTCCCTCGCGAACACCGGGGAGCTGTTTTTT
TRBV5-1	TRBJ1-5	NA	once	CASSLAPGQPQHF	TGCGCCAGCAGCTTGGCTCCGGGGCAGCCCCAGCATTTT
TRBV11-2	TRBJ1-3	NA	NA	CASRRDISGNTIYF	TGTGCCAGCAGACGGGACATCTCTGGAAACACCATATATTTT